The 21 T cell receptor beta chains listed next were all sequenced from one sample in a study of T cell changes during pregnancy in multiple sclerosis. Some clones are missing from TCRdb's copy, which holds only in-frame ones; the method was immunoSEQ multiplex PCR. This table holds 70,000 to 95,000 clones, 85% to 95% found once. Sequencing used peripheral blood, obtained in the second trimester of pregnancy. The source is a female donor in good health, enrolled as a control in a pregnancy study.

In this sample, this clone turned up a few times. The chain combines TRBV7-9 with TRBJ2-7; weak D call: TRBD2 (6 bases). CDR1 and CDR2 from the germline V gene are SEHNR and FQNEAQ (reference sequence). The CDR3 covers 15 residues. V was pared by 5 bases and J by 4 bases, with 18 bases between. The CDR3 loop reads CASSLPGVKLYEQYF. As DNA, the CDR3 is TGTGCCAGCAGCCTGCCGGGAGTTAAACTGTACGAGCAGTACTTC.

This rearrangement joins TRBV27 to TRBJ1-2; TRBD1 is a possible D gene (5 bases). Per the germline V gene, CDR1 is MNHEY and CDR2 is SMNVEV (reference sequence). The CDR3 length is 15 residues. The ends were cut back, 2 bases at V and 0 bases at J, with 10 bases in the middle. The CDR3 DNA sequence: TGTGCCAGCAGTTTAGAGCGGGGGGCTAACTATGGCTACACCTTC. Translation: CASSLERGANYGYTF.

In its sample, this clone was seen a few times. J is TRBJ1-5 and V is TRBV9, with D perhaps TRBD1 (6 bases). The germline V gene has CDR1 SGDLS and CDR2 YYNGEE. The CDR3 covers 15 residues. Between the trimmed V and J ends, which lost 0 bases and 3 bases, there was a span of 10 bases. In DNA, the CDR3 is TGTGCCAGCAGCGTAGACGCAGGGGCCAATCAGCCCCAGCATTTT. Amino acid sequence: CASSVDAGANQPQHF.

This chain links TRBV10-3 with TRBJ2-7; 7 bases are a match to TRBD1. The trim removed 11 bases at V and 1 base at J, leaving 8 bases unmatched. The CDR3 is made up of 13 amino acids. Germline V gene data show CDR1 as ENHRY and CDR2 as SYGVKD. The CDR3 nucleotides read TGTGCCTCCGCGCCGGGACAGTCCTACGAGCAGTACTTC. Its protein is CASAPGQSYEQYF.

The rearrangement uses TRBV4-1 and TRBJ1-6; D is unclear. With 4 bases removed from V and 6 bases from J, the gap between germline ends came to 10 bases. The germline CDR1 and CDR2 sequences are MGHRA and YSYEKL. The CDR3 totals 14 residues. Here the CDR3 reads CASSLPGGNSPLHF. Here the CDR3 DNA reads TGCGCCAGCAGCCTACCGGGAGGTAATTCACCCCTCCACTTT.

This chain uses TRBV10-3 with TRBJ1-1, with unresolved D. Germline V lookup: CDR1 ENHRY, CDR2 SYGVKD. The V end lost 8 bases, the J end lost 0 bases, and 13 bases lay between the germline ends. The CDR3 contains 14 residues. The CDR3 region is CAIAVDWMNTEAFF. The CDR3, as DNA: TGTGCCATCGCGGTGGACTGGATGAACACTGAAGCTTTCTTT.

CDR3 sequence reads: CASSENQGVSYEQYF. In DNA form, the CDR3 reads TGTGCCAGCAGTGAGAACCAGGGTGTGTCCTACGAGCAGTACTTC. The rearrangement links TRBV2 to TRBJ2-7, with a tentative D call TRBD1 (5 bases). The length of the CDR3 is 15 residues. Germline loops: CDR1 SNHLY, CDR2 FYNNEI. V lost 3 bases and J lost 1, with 13 bases in between.

The V call is TRBV18, the J call TRBJ1-1, with D tentatively TRBD1 (5 bases). Germline V gene data show CDR1 as KGHSH and CDR2 as LQKENI. V was shortened by 4 bases and J by 4 bases, with 16 bases between the two germline ends. This CDR3 has 15 residues. CDR3 sequence (DNA): TGTGCCAGCTCACTACGAGGTGGGGGGGGCACTGAAGCTTTCTTT. This translates into CASSLRGGGGTEAFF.

This chain connects TRBV7-2 to TRBJ2-7, with 7 bases fitting TRBD1. Germline V CDR1 and CDR2: SGHTA, FQGNSA. The CDR3 sequence is 15 residues long. J lost 3 bases, V lost 4 bases, and 9 bases had no gene match. The CDR3 here is CASSSNGGQIYEQYF. The CDR3, as DNA: TGTGCCAGCAGCTCGAATGGGGGACAGATCTACGAGCAGTACTTC.

The rearrangement joins TRBV7-2 to TRBJ1-1; the D is unclear. The germline V gene has CDR1 SGHTA and CDR2 FQGNSA. Trimming cost V 4 bases and J 0 bases, with 3 bases left between them. This CDR3 contains 12 residues. The CDR3 region is CASSSMNTEAFF. For the CDR3, the DNA is TGTGCCAGCAGCTCTATGAACACTGAAGCTTTCTTT.

V gene TRBV7-8 combines with J gene TRBJ1-2, with D tentatively TRBD1 (6 bases). This CDR3 region has 14 residues. The germline gives CDR1 SGHVS, CDR2 FQNEAQ. V lost 5 bases, J lost 5 bases, and 15 bases lay in between. This chain's CDR3 is CASSLSQGPYGYTF. The CDR3 nucleotides read TGTGCCAGCAGCCTTTCACAGGGCCCATATGGCTACACCTTC.

The V call is TRBV6-4, the J call TRBJ1-6, with a weak D call TRBD1 (5 bases). The germline gives CDR1 MRHNA, CDR2 SNTAGT. Trimming took 5 bases from V and 2 from J, leaving 13 bases between them. The CDR3 is 16 residues long. The CDR3 coding sequence is TGTGCCAGCAGTCCAGAAGGGGCCGCCTATAATTCACCCCTCCACTTT. This encodes CASSPEGAAYNSPLHF.

The rearrangement links TRBV15 to TRBJ1-2, with D unclear. The CDR3 spans 13 residues. Trimming stripped 3 bases from V and 8 bases from J, with 13 bases between. CDR1 and CDR2 (germline): LNHNV, YYDKDF (reference sequence). The CDR3 is CATSSRSQMGYTF. CDR3 coding DNA: TGTGCCACCAGCAGTCGAAGTCAGATGGGCTACACCTTC.

The DNA for the CDR3 is TGTGCCAGCTCACCACCCGGACAAAGGGTCTCTGGGGCCAACGTCCTGACTTTC. The encoded protein is CASSPPGQRVSGANVLTF. V gene TRBV18 combines with J gene TRBJ2-6, with D possibly TRBD1 on 5 matching bases. V was shortened by 0 bases and J by 0 bases, with 12 bases between the two germline ends. The length of the CDR3 is 18 residues. Germline-derived CDR1 and CDR2 are KGHSH and LQKENI.

This clone was detected only once. The chain combines TRBV7-9 with TRBJ1-4; the match to TRBD1 covers 7 bases. CDR3 size: 14 residues. Unmatched junction bases numbered 3, after V lost 4 bases and J lost 4 bases. The germline CDR1 and CDR2 sequences are SEHNR and FQNEAQ (reference sequence). The CDR3 bases are TGTGCCAGCAGCTCGGGACAGAGTAATGAAAAACTGTTTTTT. Its protein product is CASSSGQSNEKLFF.

The CDR3 coding sequence is TGTGCCAGCAGTTTGGGAGGGGATGCTTTCTTT. Encoded protein: CASSLGGDAFF. J is TRBJ1-1 and V is TRBV27, with D possibly being TRBD1 (5 bases). Germline V gives CDR1 MNHEY, CDR2 SMNVEV (reference sequence). The CDR3 contains 11 residues. V lost 3 bases to trimming and J lost 11 bases, with 10 bases between them.

In this sample, this clone turned up a few times. The chain recombines TRBV7-2 with TRBJ1-6; the match to TRBD1 covers 9 bases. The germline gives CDR1 SGHTA, CDR2 FQGNSA. The ends lost 3 bases at V and 2 bases at J; junction bases unmatched: 5. The CDR3 extends over 17 amino acids. The CDR3 sequence: CASSFQQGAAYNSPLHF. The CDR3 DNA reads as TGTGCCAGCAGCTTCCAACAGGGGGCTGCCTATAATTCACCCCTCCACTTT.

This clone was found once. The V and J genes are TRBV4-3 and TRBJ2-6, with TRBD1 identical over 7 bases. The trim removed 3 bases at V and 0 bases at J, leaving 8 bases unmatched. The CDR3 extends over 18 amino acids. Looked up from germline, CDR1 is LGHNA and CDR2 is YSLEER. CDR3 protein: CASSHRDSANSGANVLTF. The CDR3 region has the DNA TGCGCCAGCAGCCATCGGGACAGTGCAAACTCTGGGGCCAACGTCCTGACTTTC.

J is TRBJ2-7 and V is TRBV18, with 10 bases aligning to TRBD2. This CDR3 spans 15 amino acids. The germline gives CDR1 KGHSH, CDR2 LQKENI. V lost 4 bases and J lost 2; bases outside the gene matches: 5. The CDR3 sequence: CASSLSGGVPYEQYF. Here the CDR3 DNA reads TGTGCCAGCTCACTCAGCGGGGGGGTACCCTACGAGCAGTACTTC.

The genes are TRBV9 and TRBJ2-7; TRBD2 agrees at 8 bases. This CDR3 is 15 amino acids long. Germline CDR1 is SGDLS and CDR2 is YYNGEE. The V segment lost 4 bases and the J segment 0 bases; nucleotides outside the gene matches: 6. This CDR3 is CASSRAGDFSYEQYF. DNA for the CDR3: TGTGCCAGCAGCCGAGCGGGGGACTTCTCCTACGAGCAGTACTTC.

This clone came up once. The V gene is TRBV5-7, the J gene TRBJ2-7, with D unclear. TRBV5-7 is marked as an open reading frame, function uncertain. The CDR3 loop spans 11 amino acids. Trimming shortened V by 7 bases and J by 3 bases, and 8 bases separated the two germline ends. The CDR3 coding sequence is TGTGCCAGCCCTTCTTACTACGAGCAGTACTTC. It translates to CASPSYYEQYF.